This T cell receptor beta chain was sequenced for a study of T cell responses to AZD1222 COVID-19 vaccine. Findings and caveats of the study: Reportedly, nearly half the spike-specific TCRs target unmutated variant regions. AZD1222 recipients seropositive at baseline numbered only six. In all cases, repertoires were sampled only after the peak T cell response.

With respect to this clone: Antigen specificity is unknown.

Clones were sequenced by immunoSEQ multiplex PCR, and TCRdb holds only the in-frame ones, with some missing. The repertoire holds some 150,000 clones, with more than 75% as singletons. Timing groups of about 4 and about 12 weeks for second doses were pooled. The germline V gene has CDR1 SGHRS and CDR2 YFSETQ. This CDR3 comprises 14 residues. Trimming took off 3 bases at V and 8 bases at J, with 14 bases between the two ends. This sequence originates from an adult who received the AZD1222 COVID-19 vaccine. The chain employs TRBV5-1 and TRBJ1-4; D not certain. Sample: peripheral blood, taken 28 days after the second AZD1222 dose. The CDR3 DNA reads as TGCGCCAGCAGCTGGGTCCTCCGTGGGGAAAAACTGTTTTTT. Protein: CASSWVLRGEKLFF.